The clone carrying this T cell receptor (beta chain) turned up a few times. Its target is unknown. TCRdb processed the RT-PCR reads anew with MiXCR; each CDR3 protein has one entry. The top ten hold 9.5% to 13% of the sample, which has around 850,000 distinct CDR3 sequences, roughly 20% seen once. The CDR3 is 17 amino acids. In germline, CDR1 is MGHDK, CDR2 SYGVNS. V dropped 1 base and J dropped 4; count of bases not matched to a gene: 12. The sample originates from a study of response to subunit inactivated influenza vaccine. Points from the study as a whole: The authors suggested that every seasonal influenza vaccination recruits few new T cells.

The gene calls are TRBV25-1 and TRBJ2-5; TRBD1 matches at 7 bases. The sample in question was PBMCs from blood, obtained 4 to 6 days after vaccination. The source is a man aged 50-59 years who received an inactivated influenza vaccine. CDR3 DNA sequence: TGTGCCAGCAGTGAATCCCTCGGGACAGTGTGGCGAGAGACCCAGTACTTC. This gives the protein CASSESLGTVWRETQYF.